The 19 T cell receptor beta chains below come from one sample, sequenced in a study of blood T cell repertoires in COVID-19. Sequencing used immunoSEQ multiplex PCR; TCRdb keeps in-frame clones, though not all of them. Here the sample spans 250,000 to 300,000 clones, approximately 90% being singletons. The sample comprised peripheral blood. These receptor sequences come from a man in his forties with acute or convalescent COVID-19.

V and J are TRBV7-9 and TRBJ2-2; 8 bases map to TRBD1. CDR1 and CDR2 from the germline V gene are SEHNR and FQNEAQ (reference sequence). V dropped 3 bases and J dropped 4; count of bases not matched to a gene: 4. The CDR3 contains 15 residues. CDR3 residues: CASSFMGQVTGELFF. The CDR3 DNA reads TGTGCCAGCAGCTTTATGGGACAGGTCACCGGGGAGCTGTTTTTT.

The chain uses TRBV7-9 and TRBJ2-7, with 7 bases identical to TRBD2. The CDR3 is made up of 15 amino acids. V lost 4 bases and J lost 0; bases outside the gene matches: 6. Per the germline V gene, CDR1 is SEHNR and CDR2 is FQNEAQ (reference sequence). CDR3: CASSSYGGNSYEQYF. The DNA for the CDR3 is TGTGCCAGCAGCTCCTACGGGGGGAACTCCTACGAGCAGTACTTC. Using reference TRBV7-9 and TRBJ2-7 for the parts outside the CDR3, the full variable domain is DTGVSQNPRHKITKRGQNVTFRCDPISEHNRLYWYRQTLGQGPEFLTYFQNEAQLEKSRLLSDRFSAERPKGSFSTLEIQRTEQGDSAMYLCASSSYGGNSYEQYFGPGTRLTVT.

The table lists this clone with a few counts. The chain carries TRBV4-1 and TRBJ2-7, with 8 bases matching TRBD1. V lost 1 base to trimming and J lost 3 bases; unmatched junction nucleotides: 5. Germline-derived CDR1 and CDR2 are MGHRA and YSYEKL. The CDR3 is 15 residues long. The CDR3 DNA is TGCGCCAGCAGCCAAGCCGGACAGGGCGACTACGAGCAGTACTTC. Translating gives CASSQAGQGDYEQYF.

The V gene is TRBV12-3 or TRBV12-4, the J gene TRBJ1-1; TRBD1 might be the D (6 bases). The CDR3 spans 13 residues. V lost 7 bases, J lost 0 bases, and 9 bases lay in between. The CDR3 coding sequence is TGTGCCAGCACCCGACAGGTGAACACTGAAGCTTTCTTT. Translating gives CASTRQVNTEAFF.

This clone was detected a few times. The rearrangement uses TRBV5-3 and TRBJ2-1; no definite D call. TRBV5-3 is placed among ORFs of uncertain function. Trimming left V 4 bases short and J 4 bases short, with 21 bases between. CDR3 length: 17 residues. This CDR3 is CARSPEGDALSYNEQFF. The CDR3 DNA reads TGTGCCAGAAGCCCCGAAGGAGATGCGCTTTCTTACAATGAGCAGTTCTTC.

The chain carries TRBV5-4 and TRBJ2-1; 7 bases agree with TRBD1. V trimming: 5 bases; J trimming: 0 bases; junction bases outside the gene matches: 5. The CDR3 is 15 amino acids. Germline CDR1 reads SGHNT; CDR2 reads YYREEE (reference sequence). This CDR3 reads CASRKQGLSYNEQFF. CDR3 coding DNA: TGTGCCAGCAGGAAACAGGGGCTCTCCTACAATGAGCAGTTCTTC. The full variable domain, completed using reference TRBV5-4 and TRBJ2-1, is ETGVTQSPTHLIKTRGQQVTLRCSSQSGHNTVSWYQQALGQGPQFIFQYYREEENGRGNFPPRFSGLQFPNYSSELNVNALELDDSALYLCASRKQGLSYNEQFFGPGTRLTVL.

This clone has just one count. This chain links TRBV5-1 with TRBJ1-2, with a tentative D call TRBD1 (6 bases). The V and J ends lost 4 bases and 6 bases respectively, with 19 bases between them. The CDR3 contains 15 residues. Germline V gene sequence: CDR1 SGHRS, CDR2 YFSETQ. CDR3 sequence reads: CASSTQNRVIDGYTF. The CDR3 DNA reads as TGCGCCAGCAGCACCCAGAACAGGGTAATCGATGGCTACACCTTC.

This clone has only one observation. The chain carries TRBV27 and TRBJ2-2, with D possibly matching TRBD2 (6 bases). Trimming cost V 6 bases and J 0 bases, with 17 bases left between them. Germline V gene data show CDR1 as MNHEY and CDR2 as SMNVEV (reference sequence). This CDR3 has 17 residues. CDR3 bases: TGTGCCAGCAGGGAGGGCCTTAGTCTCGCGAACACCGGGGAGCTGTTTTTT. Protein sequence: CASREGLSLANTGELFF.

This clone was recorded a few times. The gene calls are TRBV7-2 and TRBJ1-2; 8 nucleotides match TRBD1. This CDR3 spans 14 amino acids. V lost 8 bases to trimming and J lost 4 bases; unmatched junction nucleotides: 9. Germline loops: CDR1 SGHTA, CDR2 FQGNSA. CDR3 sequence: CASARTGSGYGYTF. CDR3 in DNA: TGTGCCAGCGCCCGGACAGGGTCAGGCTATGGCTACACCTTC.

The V gene is TRBV28, the J gene TRBJ1-1; the D gene is possibly TRBD1 (5 bases). Germline CDR1 reads MDHEN; CDR2 reads SYDVKM. The CDR3 is 13 amino acids. V lost 3 bases to trimming and J lost 5 bases, with 10 bases between them. The CDR3 loop reads CASSFPQGTEAFF. The DNA of the CDR3 is TGTGCCAGCAGTTTTCCCCAGGGAACTGAAGCTTTCTTT.

This chain uses TRBV6-1 with TRBJ1-2; 7 bases fit TRBD1. The germline gives CDR1 MNHNS, CDR2 SASEGT. V trimming: 1 base; J trimming: 6 bases; junction bases outside the gene matches: 2. The CDR3 contains 13 residues. DNA for the CDR3: TGTGCCAGCAGTGAAGGACAGGGTAATGGCTACACCTTC. It specifies CASSEGQGNGYTF.

The V and J genes are TRBV4-1 and TRBJ1-5; 9 bases are shared with TRBD1. The germline V gene has CDR1 MGHRA and CDR2 YSYEKL. This CDR3 spans 16 amino acids. After removal of 0 bases from V and 7 bases from J, the junction contained 7 bases not matched to a gene. In nucleotides, the CDR3 is TGCGCCAGCAGCCAAGAAACGGGACAGGGAGGGCAGCCCCAGCATTTT. The encoded protein is CASSQETGQGGQPQHF.

The CDR3 DNA follows: TGTGCCAGCAGCTTGGGGACTAGCGGCGAGTACGAGCAGTACTTC. It is translated as CASSLGTSGEYEQYF. The chain recombines TRBV5-4 with TRBJ2-7, with 10 bases identical to TRBD2. Trimming cost V 0 bases and J 4 bases; bases outside gene matches: 4. Germline V lookup: CDR1 SGHNT, CDR2 YYREEE (reference sequence). This CDR3 has 15 amino acids.

This sequence joins TRBV28 and TRBJ1-1; no clear D. Germline loops: CDR1 MDHEN, CDR2 SYDVKM. V was trimmed by 6 bases and J by 4 bases, leaving 9 bases between them. The CDR3 has 12 residues. The CDR3 region has the DNA TGTGCCAGCAGCCAACATGGCACTGAAGCTTTCTTT. Residues: CASSQHGTEAFF.

The rearrangement uses TRBV24-1 and TRBJ2-1, with D possibly TRBD1 on 6 matching bases. Trimming pared 6 bases from V and 2 bases from J, leaving 10 bases between. The CDR3 has 14 residues. The V gene's germline CDR1 is KGHDR and CDR2 SFDVKD. The CDR3: CATSQQGPYNEQFF. The CDR3 DNA is TGTGCCACCAGTCAACAGGGACCCTACAATGAGCAGTTCTTC.

The J gene is TRBJ2-7, the V gene TRBV27; 9 nucleotides line up with TRBD1. This CDR3 region has 15 residues. V dropped 2 bases and J dropped 1; count of bases not matched to a gene: 3. Germline-derived CDR1 and CDR2 are MNHEY and SMNVEV (reference sequence). CDR3 region: CASSLLGQGSYEQYF. CDR3 nucleotide sequence: TGTGCCAGCAGTTTACTGGGACAGGGATCCTACGAGCAGTACTTC.

CDR3 amino acids: CASSLEAGVTYEQYF. In DNA form, the CDR3 reads TGTGCCAGCAGCTTAGAAGCGGGGGTCACCTACGAGCAGTACTTC. The rearrangement links TRBV11-2 to TRBJ2-7, with 8 bases matching TRBD2. V lost 0 bases to trimming and J lost 2 bases; unmatched junction nucleotides: 3. The germline CDR1 and CDR2 sequences are SGHAT and FQNNGV. The CDR3 is made up of 15 amino acids. The variable domain in full, with the rest retrieved from reference TRBV11-2 and TRBJ2-7, is EAGVAQSPRYKIIEKRQSVAFWCNPISGHATLYWYQQILGQGPKLLIQFQNNGVVDDSQLPKDRFSAERLKGVDSTLKIQPAKLEDSAVYLCASSLEAGVTYEQYFGPGTRLTVT.

This clone was observed a single time. The chain links TRBV2 to TRBJ2-7; D unclear. CDR1 and CDR2 (germline): SNHLY, FYNNEI. The CDR3 totals 13 residues. V was cut by 3 bases and J by 2 bases, with 8 bases left in between. This CDR3 reads CASSDRLPYEQYF. The CDR3 nucleotides are TGTGCCAGCAGTGACAGGCTCCCCTACGAGCAGTACTTC.

The chain links TRBV3-1 (or the pseudogene TRBV3-2) to TRBJ2-1, with D hard to call. The CDR3 totals 16 residues. Germline V lookup: CDR1 LGHDT, CDR2 YNNKEL (reference sequence). The V gene lost 1 base and the J gene lost 0 bases, with 10 bases spanning the gap. The CDR3, as DNA: TGTGCCAGCAGCCAAGGCGTCTGGAGCTCCTACAATGAGCAGTTCTTC. Amino acids: CASSQGVWSSYNEQFF.